This T cell receptor beta chain was obtained from a study of T cell responses to AZD1222 COVID-19 vaccine. As regards this clone: Antigen: not known.

CDR3 size: 14 residues. Germline CDR1 and CDR2: MNHEY and SVGAGI. Trimming shortened V by 11 bases and J by 0 bases, and 16 bases separated the two germline ends. General study results and limits: Spike-wide coverage was observed for vaccine-associated CD4 TCRs, with dominant responses at 160-218 and 743-854. Donors, mostly white British, included more females; clonal diversity was possibly underestimated.

The method was immunoSEQ multiplex PCR; TCRdb's version includes in-frame clones alone and lacks a portion of them. The table shows 100,000 to 150,000 clones, with just over 90% occurring only once. This material consisted of peripheral blood, taken on day 0 of AZD1222 vaccination. This TCR derives from an adult in good health. The chain recombines TRBV6-5 with TRBJ1-1; D remains unclear. The CDR3 sequence: CAGAVNLMNTEAFF. The CDR3 bases are TGTGCCGGAGCCGTCAACCTCATGAACACTGAAGCTTTCTTT.